This paragraph covers one T cell receptor (beta chain) sequence. Profiling relied on immunoSEQ multiplex PCR, and the TCRdb table lists in-frame clones only, not all of them. The sample yields about 160,000 clones, about 95% seen once. Germline-derived CDR1 and CDR2 are SGHAT and FQNNGV. The CDR3 is made up of 14 amino acids. The V end lost 5 bases, the J end lost 0 bases, and 11 bases lay between the germline ends. The data stem from a study of cytomegalovirus exposure and HLA in healthy donors. At the level of the study: A later analysis reported the same platform for the 120 validation repertoires and the roughly 700 first-cohort repertoires.

The sequencing sample was made of PBMCs. This receptor was identified in a woman aged 18-35 years in good health and CMV-seronegative. J is TRBJ2-7 and V is TRBV11-2; D is ambiguous. The CDR3 DNA follows: TGTGCCAGCAGCCCCGGGTTCGACTCCTACGAGCAGTACTTC. Encoded protein: CASSPGFDSYEQYF.